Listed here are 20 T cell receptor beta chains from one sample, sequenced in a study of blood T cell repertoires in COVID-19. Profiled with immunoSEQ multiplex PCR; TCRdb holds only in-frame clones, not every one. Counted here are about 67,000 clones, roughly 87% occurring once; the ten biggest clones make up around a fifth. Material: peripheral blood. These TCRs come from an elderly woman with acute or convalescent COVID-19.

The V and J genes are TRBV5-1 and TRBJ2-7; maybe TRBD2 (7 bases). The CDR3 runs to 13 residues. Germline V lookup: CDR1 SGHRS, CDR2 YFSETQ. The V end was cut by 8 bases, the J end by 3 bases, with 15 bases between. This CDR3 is CASTLGGRYEQYF. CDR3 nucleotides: TGCGCCAGTACCCTCGGGGGGCGCTACGAGCAGTACTTC.

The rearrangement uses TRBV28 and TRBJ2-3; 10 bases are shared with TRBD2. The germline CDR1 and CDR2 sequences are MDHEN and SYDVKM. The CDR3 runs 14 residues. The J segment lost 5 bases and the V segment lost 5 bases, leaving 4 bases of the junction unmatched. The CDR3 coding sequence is TGTGCCAGCAGTCCGAGCGGGGGGGAAGATACGCAGTATTTT. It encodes CASSPSGGEDTQYF.

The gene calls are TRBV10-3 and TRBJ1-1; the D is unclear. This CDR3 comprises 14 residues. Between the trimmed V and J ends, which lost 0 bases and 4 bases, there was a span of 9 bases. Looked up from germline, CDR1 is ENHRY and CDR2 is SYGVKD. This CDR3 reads CAISESPSTTEAFF. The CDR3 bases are TGTGCCATCAGTGAGTCCCCCAGTACCACTGAAGCTTTCTTT.

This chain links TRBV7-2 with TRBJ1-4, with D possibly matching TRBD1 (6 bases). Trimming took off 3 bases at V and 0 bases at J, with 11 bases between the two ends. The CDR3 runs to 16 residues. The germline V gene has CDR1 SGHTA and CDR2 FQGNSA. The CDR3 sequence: CASSFQTGTTNEKLFF. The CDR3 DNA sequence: TGTGCCAGCAGCTTTCAAACAGGGACAACTAATGAAAAACTGTTTTTT.

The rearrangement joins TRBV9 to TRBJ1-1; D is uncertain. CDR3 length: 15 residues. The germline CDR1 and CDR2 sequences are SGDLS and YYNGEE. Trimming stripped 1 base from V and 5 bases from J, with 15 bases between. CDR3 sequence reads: CASSVSSGYGTEAFF. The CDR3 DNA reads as TGTGCCAGCAGCGTATCTTCGGGGTATGGTACTGAAGCTTTCTTT. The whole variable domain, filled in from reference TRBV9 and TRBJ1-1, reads DSGVTQTPKHLITATGQRVTLRCSPRSGDLSVYWYQQSLDQGLQFLIQYYNGEERAKGNILERFSAQQFPDLHSELNLSSLELGDSALYFCASSVSSGYGTEAFFGQGTRLTVV.

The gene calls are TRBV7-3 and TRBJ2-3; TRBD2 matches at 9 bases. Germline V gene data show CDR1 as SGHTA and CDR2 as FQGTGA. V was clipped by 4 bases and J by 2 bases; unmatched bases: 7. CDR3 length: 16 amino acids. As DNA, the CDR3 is TGTGCCAGCAGCTCCATCCCGGGACTAGCCACAGATACGCAGTATTTT. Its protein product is CASSSIPGLATDTQYF.

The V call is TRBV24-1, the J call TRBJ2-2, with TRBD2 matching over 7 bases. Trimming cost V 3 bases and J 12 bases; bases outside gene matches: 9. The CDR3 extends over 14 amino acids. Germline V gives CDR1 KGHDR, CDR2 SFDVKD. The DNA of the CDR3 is TGTGCCACCAGTGATCCCCCCGGGGAGGGTCAGCTGTTTTTT. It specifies CATSDPPGEGQLFF.

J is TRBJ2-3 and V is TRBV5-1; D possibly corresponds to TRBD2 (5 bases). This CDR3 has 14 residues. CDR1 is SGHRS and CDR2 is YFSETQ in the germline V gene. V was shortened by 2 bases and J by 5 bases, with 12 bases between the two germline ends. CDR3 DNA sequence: TGCGCCAGCAGCTTCCTGAGGGTTGAAGATACGCAGTATTTT. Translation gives CASSFLRVEDTQYF.

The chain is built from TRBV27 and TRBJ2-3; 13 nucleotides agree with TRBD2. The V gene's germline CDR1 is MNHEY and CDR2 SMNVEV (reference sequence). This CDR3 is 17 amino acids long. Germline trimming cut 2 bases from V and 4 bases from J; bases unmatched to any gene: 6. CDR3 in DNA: TGTGCCAGCAGTTTAATCGGAACTAGCGGGAGGGCAGATACGCAGTATTTT. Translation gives CASSLIGTSGRADTQYF.

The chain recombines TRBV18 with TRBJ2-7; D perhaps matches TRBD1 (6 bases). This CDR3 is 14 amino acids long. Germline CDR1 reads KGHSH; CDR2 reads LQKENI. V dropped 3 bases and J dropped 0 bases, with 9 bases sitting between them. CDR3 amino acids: CASSPLRGSYEQYF. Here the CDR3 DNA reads TGTGCCAGCTCACCCCTCAGGGGCTCCTACGAGCAGTACTTC.

CDR3 sequence reads: CSVRLGLAGGTDTQYF. CDR3 DNA sequence: TGCAGCGTTCGTTTGGGACTAGCGGGAGGAACAGATACGCAGTATTTT. The chain has TRBV29-1 and TRBJ2-3, with 15 bases fitting TRBD2. V shed 5 bases and J 3 bases; nucleotides not matched to a gene: 6. The V gene's germline CDR1 is SQVTM and CDR2 ANQGSEA. The CDR3 is 16 residues long.

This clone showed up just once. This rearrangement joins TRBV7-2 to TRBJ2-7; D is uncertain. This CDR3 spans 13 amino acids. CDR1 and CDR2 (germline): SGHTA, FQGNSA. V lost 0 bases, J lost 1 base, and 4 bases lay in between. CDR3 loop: CASSLAHSYEQYF. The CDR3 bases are TGTGCCAGCAGCTTAGCCCATTCCTACGAGCAGTACTTC. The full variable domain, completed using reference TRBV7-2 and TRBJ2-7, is GAGVSQSPSNKVTEKGKDVELRCDPISGHTALYWYRQSLGQGLEFLIYFQGNSAPDKSGLPSDRFSAERTGGSVSTLTIQRTQQEDSAVYLCASSLAHSYEQYFGPGTRLTVT.

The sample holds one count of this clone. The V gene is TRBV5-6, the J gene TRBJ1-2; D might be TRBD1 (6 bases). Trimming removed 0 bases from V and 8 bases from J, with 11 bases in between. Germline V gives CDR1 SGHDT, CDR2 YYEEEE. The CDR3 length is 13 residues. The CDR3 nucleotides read TGTGCCAGCAGCTTGGTCAGGGGTCACGGCTACACCTTC. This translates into CASSLVRGHGYTF.

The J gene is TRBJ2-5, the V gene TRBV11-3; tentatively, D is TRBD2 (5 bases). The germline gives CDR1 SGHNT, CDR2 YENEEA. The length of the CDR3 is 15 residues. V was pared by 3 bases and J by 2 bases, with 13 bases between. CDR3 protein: CASSFGLAEQETQYF. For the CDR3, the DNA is TGTGCCAGCAGCTTCGGACTGGCGGAGCAAGAGACCCAGTACTTC.

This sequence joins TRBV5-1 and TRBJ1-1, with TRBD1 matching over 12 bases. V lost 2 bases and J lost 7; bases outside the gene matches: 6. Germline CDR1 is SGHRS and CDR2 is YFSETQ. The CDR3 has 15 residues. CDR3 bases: TGCGCCAGCAGCTTCCGGGACAGGGGGCCTAGTGAAGCTTTCTTT. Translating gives CASSFRDRGPSEAFF.

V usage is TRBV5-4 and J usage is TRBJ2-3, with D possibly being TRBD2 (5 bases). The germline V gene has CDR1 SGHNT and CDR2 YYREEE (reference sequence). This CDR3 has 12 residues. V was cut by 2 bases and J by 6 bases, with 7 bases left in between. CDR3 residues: CASSFGEDTQYF. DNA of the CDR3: TGTGCCAGCAGCTTCGGGGAGGATACGCAGTATTTT.

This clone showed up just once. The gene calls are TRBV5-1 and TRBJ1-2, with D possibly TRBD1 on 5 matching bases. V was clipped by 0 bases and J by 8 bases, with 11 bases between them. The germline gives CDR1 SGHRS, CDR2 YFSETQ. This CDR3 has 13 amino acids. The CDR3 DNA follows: TGCGCCAGCAGCTTGGGCGACAGTCAGGGCTACACCTTC. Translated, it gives CASSLGDSQGYTF. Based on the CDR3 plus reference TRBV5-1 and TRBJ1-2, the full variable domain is KAGVTQTPRYLIKTRGQQVTLSCSPISGHRSVSWYQQTPGQGLQFLFEYFSETQRNKGNFPGRFSGRQFSNSRSEMNVSTLELGDSALYLCASSLGDSQGYTFGSGTRLTVV.

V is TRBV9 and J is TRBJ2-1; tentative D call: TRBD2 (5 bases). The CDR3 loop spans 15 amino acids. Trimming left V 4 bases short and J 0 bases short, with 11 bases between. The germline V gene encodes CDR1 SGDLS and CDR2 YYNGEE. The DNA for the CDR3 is TGTGCCAGCAGCATCGGGATTAGCTCCTACAATGAGCAGTTCTTC. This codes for CASSIGISSYNEQFF.

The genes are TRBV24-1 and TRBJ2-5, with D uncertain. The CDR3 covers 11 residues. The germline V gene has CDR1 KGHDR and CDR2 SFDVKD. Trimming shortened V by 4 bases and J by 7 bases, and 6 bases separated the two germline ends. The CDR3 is CATSDLLTQYF. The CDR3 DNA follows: TGTGCCACCAGTGACCTGTTGACCCAGTACTTC.

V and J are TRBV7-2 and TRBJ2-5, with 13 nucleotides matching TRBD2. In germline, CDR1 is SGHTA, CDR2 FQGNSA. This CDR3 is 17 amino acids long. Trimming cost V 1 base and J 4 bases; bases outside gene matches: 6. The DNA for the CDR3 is TGTGCCAGCAGCTTAGATACTAGCGGGGGGGCTCCAGAGACCCAGTACTTC. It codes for CASSLDTSGGAPETQYF.